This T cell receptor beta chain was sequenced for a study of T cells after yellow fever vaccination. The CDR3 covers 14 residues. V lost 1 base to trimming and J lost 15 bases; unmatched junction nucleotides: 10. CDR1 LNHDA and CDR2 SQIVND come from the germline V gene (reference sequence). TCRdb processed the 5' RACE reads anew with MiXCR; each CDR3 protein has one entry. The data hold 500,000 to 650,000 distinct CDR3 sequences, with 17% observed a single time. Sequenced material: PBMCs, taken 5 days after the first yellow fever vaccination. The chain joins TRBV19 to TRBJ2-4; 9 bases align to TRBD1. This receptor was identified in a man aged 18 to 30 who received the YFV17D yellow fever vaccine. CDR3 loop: CASSIATGGYVRYF. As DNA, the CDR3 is TGTGCCAGTAGTATAGCCACAGGGGGCTATGTGCGGTACTTC.